This is a list of T cell receptor beta chains from one sample in a study of cytomegalovirus exposure and HLA in healthy donors. Some clones are missing from TCRdb's copy, which holds only in-frame ones; the method was immunoSEQ multiplex PCR. Counted here are roughly 140,000 clones, 64% occurring once; the ten biggest clones make up less than 3.5%. Sequencing was performed on PBMCs. These receptors were obtained from a woman aged 25 to 39 in good health and CMV-seropositive. Each CDR3 is given with its conserved first and last residue. D genes are given only for firm matches. Expanded clones get a size class; other rows say once, few or many, or leave the size out.

abundance	d_gene	v_gene	j_gene	CDR3nt	CDR3aa
NA	TRBD1	TRBV19	TRBJ1-1	TGTGCCAGTAGTATTGAGGGAGGTTTCGGGACAGGCAGACGATTT	CASSIEGGFGTGRRF
NA	TRBD1	TRBV5-6	TRBJ2-2	TGTGCCAGCAGCCCGCGACAGGGCGGAACCGGGGAGCTGTTTTTT	CASSPRQGGTGELFF
few	TRBD1	TRBV28	TRBJ2-1	TGTGCCAGCACCGGGCAAGAGGGGGCGGAATACAATGAGCAGTTCTTC	CASTGQEGAEYNEQFF
NA	NA	TRBV5-1	TRBJ2-5	TGCGCCAGCAGCGTACTAGACCAAGAGACCCAGTACTTC	CASSVLDQETQYF
NA	TRBD2	TRBV11-2	TRBJ2-5	TGTGCCAGCAGACGACTAGCGCGGGCGAGGGAGACCCAGTACTTC	CASRRLARARETQYF
NA	TRBD1	TRBV19	TRBJ1-5	TGTGCCAGTAGCTATGGGACAGGACCTAATCAGCCCCAGCATTTT	CASSYGTGPNQPQHF
NA	NA	TRBV7-9	TRBJ1-2	TGTGCCAGCAGCTTAGCCCGCAGTTTGAACTATGGCTACACCTTC	CASSLARSLNYGYTF
few	NA	TRBV7-9	TRBJ2-2	TGTGCCAGCAGCCCCCAGGGGACGGGCACCGGGGAGCTGTTTTTT	CASSPQGTGTGELFF
NA	TRBD1	TRBV10-3	TRBJ1-2	TGTGCCATCAGCCGGACAGGGGTAGGGTATGGCTACACCTTC	CAISRTGVGYGYTF
NA	NA	TRBV9	TRBJ1-1	TGTGCCAGCAGCCCCCTTGCGGAGCTCACTGAAGCTTTCTTT	CASSPLAELTEAFF
NA	NA	TRBV11-2	TRBJ2-5	TGTGCCAGCAGCTCGTACCAAGAGACCCAGTACTTC	CASSSYQETQYF
NA	NA	TRBV11-2	TRBJ2-5	TGTGCCAGCAGCTCAGGGGTCGGGGAGACCCAGTACTTC	CASSSGVGETQYF
NA	NA	TRBV12-5	TRBJ2-3	TGTGCTAGTGGTTTGGAGCCTAGGAAAGCTCCGGATACGCAGTATTTT	CASGLEPRKAPDTQYF
once	NA	TRBV11-2	TRBJ1-2	TGTGCCAGCAGCTTAGGTTTAGTGGGGGCTGGTGGCTACACCTTC	CASSLGLVGAGGYTF
few	NA	TRBV10-1	TRBJ2-7	TGCGCCAGCAGTGACCAGGGATACGAGCAGTACTTC	CASSDQGYEQYF
once	TRBD2	TRBV13	TRBJ2-1	TGTGCCAGCAGCTTATCCCCGGGGGGGGGCATATATGAGCAGTTCTTC	CASSLSPGGGIYEQFF
few	TRBD1	TRBV9	TRBJ1-1	TGTGCCAGCAGCGTAGTGGGGACAGGGGCCCCCTATGAAGCTTTCTTT	CASSVVGTGAPYEAFF
few	TRBD1	TRBV7-8	TRBJ1-5	TGTGCCAGCAGCTTCTGGACAGGTAGCAATCAGCCCCAGCATTTT	CASSFWTGSNQPQHF
few	TRBD1	TRBV18	TRBJ1-5	TGTGCCAGCTCACCAATGACAGGGGGCCGTCAGCCCCAGCATTTT	CASSPMTGGRQPQHF
NA	TRBD2	TRBV28	TRBJ2-5	TGTGCCAGCAGTTTACGGCTAGCGGGGACCGAAGAGACCCAGTACTTC	CASSLRLAGTEETQYF
NA	TRBD1	TRBV5-5	TRBJ1-1	TGTGCCAGCAGCATAGTACAGGGGGGGTGGACTGAAGCTTTCTTT	CASSIVQGGWTEAFF
NA	TRBD1	TRBV2	TRBJ2-7	TGTGCCAGCAGGGACAGGGGCTACGAGCAGTACTTC	CASRDRGYEQYF
NA	TRBD2	TRBV5-4	TRBJ2-3	TGTGCCAGCAGCAGGCCCCTGGCGGGAGGAGATACGCAGTATTTT	CASSRPLAGGDTQYF
NA	TRBD1	TRBV4-1	TRBJ1-1	TGCGCCAGCAGGACAGGGGGCACTGAAGCTTTCTTT	CASRTGGTEAFF
NA	TRBD2	TRBV19	TRBJ2-3	TGTGCCACGCGACGGGGGGGAGGCACAGATACGCAGTATTTT	CATRRGGGTDTQYF
few	NA	TRBV6-5	TRBJ2-1	TGTGCCAGCAGTTACCCAGCCCGGGATGAGCAGTTCTTC	CASSYPARDEQFF
NA	TRBD1	TRBV28	TRBJ2-1	TGTGCCAGCATCCGATCGGGACAGGGGTTCTATGAGCAGTTCTTC	CASIRSGQGFYEQFF
NA	TRBD1	TRBV30	TRBJ1-2	TGTGCCTGGAGCTCATTCCAGGGGGCCCGGGGCTATGGCTACACCTTC	CAWSSFQGARGYGYTF
NA	NA	TRBV6-5	TRBJ1-2	TGTGCCAGCAGTTACGACAGCCGTGGCTACACCTTC	CASSYDSRGYTF
NA	NA	TRBV6-4	TRBJ1-2	TGTGCCAGCAGTGCCCACGCGGGGGCGGCCGGTGGCTACACCTTC	CASSAHAGAAGGYTF
NA	TRBD1	TRBV7-2	TRBJ1-6	TGTGCCAGCAGCCCCCACCTGGACAGGGTCAATAATTCACCCCTCCACTTT	CASSPHLDRVNNSPLHF
NA	TRBD2	TRBV4-1	TRBJ2-1	TGCGCCAGCAGCCAAATGCTAACTAGCGGGGGGGCCCGGGCCTACAATGAGCAGTTCTTC	CASSQMLTSGGARAYNEQFF
NA	TRBD2	TRBV29-1	TRBJ2-1	TGCAGCGCTGGACTAGCTGGTGAGCAGTTCTTC	CSAGLAGEQFF
NA	NA	TRBV6-6	TRBJ1-1	TGTGCCAGCAGCCACACTAATCACGACACTGAAGCTTTCTTT	CASSHTNHDTEAFF
NA	TRBD1	TRBV6-8	TRBJ2-7	TGTGCCAGCAGTTACTACGATCCCCCCGGGACAGGGGGCGACCCCTGTCGTAGCTCCTACGAGCAGTACTTC	CASSYYDPPGTGGDPCRSSYEQYF
few	TRBD2	TRBV4-1	TRBJ2-1	TGCGCCAGCAGCCAAGTAATTTTGACTAGCTACGGTGAGCAGTTCTTC	CASSQVILTSYGEQFF
NA	NA	TRBV6-5	TRBJ1-5	TGTGCCAGCTCAGGAGGGACTGGCGGCAATCAGCCCCAGCATTTT	CASSGGTGGNQPQHF
NA	TRBD1	TRBV18	TRBJ1-2	TGTGCCAGCTCACCACAGGGGGCCTTGGGTGCTAACTATGGCTACACCTTC	CASSPQGALGANYGYTF
few	TRBD1	TRBV10-2	TRBJ1-5	TGCGCCAGTACCAAAGATACAGGGGGGGGACAGCCCCAGCATTTT	CASTKDTGGGQPQHF
few	NA	TRBV19	TRBJ2-7	TGTGCCAGTAGTCATATAGTGCTAAAAAGTGAGCAGTACTTC	CASSHIVLKSEQYF
few	NA	TRBV19	TRBJ1-1	TGTGCCAGTACCGAGGGGGACACTGAAGCTTTCTTT	CASTEGDTEAFF
few	NA	TRBV5-1	TRBJ2-1	TGCGCCAGCAGCTTGGGGCAGGGTAGCTACAATGAGCAGTTCTTC	CASSLGQGSYNEQFF
NA	TRBD1	TRBV7-2	TRBJ2-1	TGTGCCAGCAGCTTACGGGACAGCTTCAATGAGCAGTTCTTC	CASSLRDSFNEQFF
NA	TRBD1	TRBV9	TRBJ1-4	TGTGCCAGCAGCGGACTTCCGGGACAGGGGGATAATGAAAAACTGTTTTTT	CASSGLPGQGDNEKLFF
NA	TRBD1	TRBV7-9	TRBJ1-1	TGTGCCAGCAGCTTAGTTTCAGGGGGAGGTGAAGCTTTCTTT	CASSLVSGGGEAFF
NA	NA	TRBV11-3	TRBJ1-2	TGTGCCAGCAGCTCCGGGTGGAACTATGGCTACACCTTC	CASSSGWNYGYTF
NA	NA	TRBV6-5	TRBJ2-2	TGTGCCAGCAGCTTAAGACTCACCGGGGAGCTGTTTTTT	CASSLRLTGELFF
few	TRBD1	TRBV5-6	TRBJ2-1	TGTGCCAGCAGCTTTACCGGGACAGGGTCCTACAATGAGCAGTTCTTC	CASSFTGTGSYNEQFF
NA	NA	TRBV7-6	TRBJ1-1	TGTGCCAGCAGCTTAACTTACACTGAAGCTTTCTTT	CASSLTYTEAFF
NA	NA	TRBV6-5	TRBJ2-1	TGTGCCAGCAAAAAGGGGGGGGGCTACAATGAGCAGTTCTTC	CASKKGGGYNEQFF
NA	NA	TRBV7-7	TRBJ2-1	TGTGCCAGCAGCTTAGTTCCCAGCTCCTACAATGAGCAGTTCTTC	CASSLVPSSYNEQFF
NA	NA	TRBV10-3	TRBJ2-7	TGTGCCATCGGGCCTACAATGGGCGAGCAGTACTTC	CAIGPTMGEQYF
NA	TRBD1	TRBV4-1	TRBJ1-1	TGCGCCAGCAGCCAAGTTTGGACAGGGGCCCCTACGAACACTGAAGCTTTCTTT	CASSQVWTGAPTNTEAFF